Listed below are T cell receptor beta chains from one sample, sequenced in a study of cytomegalovirus exposure and HLA in healthy donors. TCRdb keeps only in-frame clones here, not all; method: immunoSEQ multiplex PCR. The sample consists of 150,000 to 200,000 clones, roughly 83% of them appearing once. Material for sequencing was PBMCs. These receptors were taken from a woman between 18 and 29 years old in good health and CMV-seronegative. The CDR3 runs from the conserved cysteine through the conserved F or W.

v_call	j_call	cdr3_aa
TRBV11-2	TRBJ1-1	CASSYGQGPGEAFF
TRBV19	TRBJ1-2	CASSRREGGYTF
TRBV7-9	TRBJ2-1	CASSEQGNEQFF
TRBV21-1	TRBJ2-7	CASSIVQRGGAGGFPEQYF
TRBV5-1	TRBJ2-7	CASSLVIQGYEQYF
TRBV5-4	TRBJ2-5	CASSLRRGPSETQYF
TRBV5-1	TRBJ2-2	CASSLRGQTNTGELFF
TRBV28	TRBJ2-7	CASSPWTSGTYEQYF
TRBV25-1	TRBJ1-5	CASSGTYSNQPQHF
TRBV4-1	TRBJ2-1	CASSRIQQGIVKGSRLRNEQFF
TRBV19	TRBJ1-6	CASRDRERSPLHF
TRBV5-5	TRBJ2-7	CASNRGPYEQYF
TRBV7-9	TRBJ1-2	CASSSGWGGEDGYTF
TRBV6-1	TRBJ1-4	CASSESSAGRREKLFF
TRBV10-3	TRBJ2-3	CAISERPSGGGFEDTQYF
TRBV12-5	TRBJ2-1	CASGSSSGGARAVDEQFF
TRBV25-1	TRBJ1-2	CASTKTGRYGYTF
TRBV19	TRBJ1-1	CASTWAPRRLNTEAFF
TRBV7-8	TRBJ1-6	CASSLGGQWFNSPLHF